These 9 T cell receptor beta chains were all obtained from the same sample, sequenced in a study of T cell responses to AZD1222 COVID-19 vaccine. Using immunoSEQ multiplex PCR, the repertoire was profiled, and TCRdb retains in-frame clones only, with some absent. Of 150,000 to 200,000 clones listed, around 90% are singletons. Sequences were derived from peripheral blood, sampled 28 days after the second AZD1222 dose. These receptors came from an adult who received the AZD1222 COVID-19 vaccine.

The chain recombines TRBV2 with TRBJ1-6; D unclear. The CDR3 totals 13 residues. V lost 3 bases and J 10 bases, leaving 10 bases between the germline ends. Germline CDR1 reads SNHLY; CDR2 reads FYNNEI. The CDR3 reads CASSEAQVSPLHF. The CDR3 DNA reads TGTGCCAGCAGTGAGGCGCAGGTGTCACCCCTCCACTTT.

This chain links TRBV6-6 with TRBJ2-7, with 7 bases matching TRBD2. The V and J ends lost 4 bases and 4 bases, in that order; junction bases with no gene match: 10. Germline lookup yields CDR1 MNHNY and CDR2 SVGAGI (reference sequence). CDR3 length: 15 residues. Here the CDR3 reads CASSFRGSTGYEQYF. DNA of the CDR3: TGTGCCAGCAGTTTCCGCGGGAGTACGGGGTACGAGCAGTACTTC.

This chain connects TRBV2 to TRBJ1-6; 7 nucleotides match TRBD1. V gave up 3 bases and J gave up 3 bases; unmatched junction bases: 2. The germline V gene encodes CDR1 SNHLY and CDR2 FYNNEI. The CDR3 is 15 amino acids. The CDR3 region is CASSETGNYNSPLHF. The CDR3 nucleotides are TGTGCCAGCAGTGAGACAGGGAACTATAATTCACCCCTCCACTTT.

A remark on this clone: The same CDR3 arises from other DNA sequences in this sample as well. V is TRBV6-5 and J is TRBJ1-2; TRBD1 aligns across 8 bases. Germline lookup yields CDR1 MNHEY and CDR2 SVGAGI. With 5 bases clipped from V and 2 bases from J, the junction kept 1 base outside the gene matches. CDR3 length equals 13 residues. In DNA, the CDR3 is TGTGCCAGCAGTCCAGGGGGCAACTATGGCTACACCTTC. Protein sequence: CASSPGGNYGYTF.

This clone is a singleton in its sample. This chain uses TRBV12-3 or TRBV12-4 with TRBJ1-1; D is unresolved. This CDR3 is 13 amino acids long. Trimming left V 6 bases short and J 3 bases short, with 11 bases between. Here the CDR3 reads CASSPLRYTEAFF. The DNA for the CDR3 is TGTGCCAGCAGCCCCCTTAGGTACACTGAAGCTTTCTTT.

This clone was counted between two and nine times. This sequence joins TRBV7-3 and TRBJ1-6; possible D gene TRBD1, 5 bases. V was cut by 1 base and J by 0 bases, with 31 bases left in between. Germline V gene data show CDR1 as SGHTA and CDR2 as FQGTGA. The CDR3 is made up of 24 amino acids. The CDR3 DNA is TGTGCCAGCAGCTTAAGGCGGCAGGATCTGATTGGGCAGGGACTCGACTCCTATAATTCACCCCTCCACTTT. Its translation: CASSLRRQDLIGQGLDSYNSPLHF.

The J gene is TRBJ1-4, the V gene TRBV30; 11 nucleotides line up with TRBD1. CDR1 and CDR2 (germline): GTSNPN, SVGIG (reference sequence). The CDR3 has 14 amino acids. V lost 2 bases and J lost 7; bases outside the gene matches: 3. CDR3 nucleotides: TGTGCCTGGAGTCCCGGGACAGGGGGTGAAAAACTGTTTTTT. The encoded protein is CAWSPGTGGEKLFF.

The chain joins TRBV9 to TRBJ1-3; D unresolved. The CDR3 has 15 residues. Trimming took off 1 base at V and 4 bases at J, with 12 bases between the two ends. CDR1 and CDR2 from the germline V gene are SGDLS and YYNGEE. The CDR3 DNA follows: TGTGCCAGCAGCGTATCCCAGGTCTCCGGAAACACCATATATTTT. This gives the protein CASSVSQVSGNTIYF. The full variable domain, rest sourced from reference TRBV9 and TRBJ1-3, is DSGVTQTPKHLITATGQRVTLRCSPRSGDLSVYWYQQSLDQGLQFLIQYYNGEERAKGNILERFSAQQFPDLHSELNLSSLELGDSALYFCASSVSQVSGNTIYFGEGSWLTVV.

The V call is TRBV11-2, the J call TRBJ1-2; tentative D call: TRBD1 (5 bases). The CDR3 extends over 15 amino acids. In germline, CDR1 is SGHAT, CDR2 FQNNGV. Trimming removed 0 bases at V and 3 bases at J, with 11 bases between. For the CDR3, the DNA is TGTGCCAGCAGCTTAGATCTAGGCAGGGACTATGGCTACACCTTC. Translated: CASSLDLGRDYGYTF.